This T cell receptor beta chain was sequenced during a study of T cell clonality in common variable immunodeficiency. The CDR3 sequence is 18 residues long. With 1 base clipped from V and 5 bases from J, the junction kept 11 bases outside the gene matches. Germline CDR1 and CDR2: MDHEN and SYDVKM. This clone was observed many times. The target antigen is unknown. With the read ending 3 residues before the CDR3 end, the germline J gene is used to fill in that end. Patients and controls were mostly of Caucasian heritage. Assay used: immunoSEQ multiplex PCR; TCRdb lists only in-frame clones, some missing. Listed for the sample are roughly 60,000 clones, none seen a single time. Whole-study results and caveats: Shared TCRbeta clones were fewer between CVID subjects than controls. TCRbeta clonality was increased in CVID versus healthy controls.

This sequence originates from a person aged 18 to 69 in good health. Sequencing was performed on peripheral blood mononuclear cells. The rearrangement links TRBV28 to TRBJ2-2, with 9 bases identical to TRBD2. This CDR3 is CASSLSELAGSRTGELFF. The covered CDR3 bases are TGTGCCAGCAGTTTATCCGAACTAGCGGGCAGTCGGACCGGGGAG.